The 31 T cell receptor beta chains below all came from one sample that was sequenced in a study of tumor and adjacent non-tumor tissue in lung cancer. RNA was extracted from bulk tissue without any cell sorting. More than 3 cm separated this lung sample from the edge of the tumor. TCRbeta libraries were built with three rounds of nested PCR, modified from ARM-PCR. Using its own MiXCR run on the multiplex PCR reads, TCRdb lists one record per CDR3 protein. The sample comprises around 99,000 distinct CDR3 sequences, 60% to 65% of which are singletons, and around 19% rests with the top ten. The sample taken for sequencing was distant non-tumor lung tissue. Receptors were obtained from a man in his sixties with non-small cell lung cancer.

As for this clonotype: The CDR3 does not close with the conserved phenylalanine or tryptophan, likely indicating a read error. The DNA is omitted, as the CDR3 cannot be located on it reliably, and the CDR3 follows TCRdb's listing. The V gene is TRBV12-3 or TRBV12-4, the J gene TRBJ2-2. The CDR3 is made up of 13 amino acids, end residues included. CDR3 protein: CASRWGWTGELLL.

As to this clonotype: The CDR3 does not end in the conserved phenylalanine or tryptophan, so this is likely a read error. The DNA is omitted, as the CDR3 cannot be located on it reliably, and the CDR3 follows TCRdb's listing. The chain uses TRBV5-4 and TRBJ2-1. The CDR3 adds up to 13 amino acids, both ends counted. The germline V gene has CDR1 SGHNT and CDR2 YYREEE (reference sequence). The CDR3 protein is CASSFKELNERFL.

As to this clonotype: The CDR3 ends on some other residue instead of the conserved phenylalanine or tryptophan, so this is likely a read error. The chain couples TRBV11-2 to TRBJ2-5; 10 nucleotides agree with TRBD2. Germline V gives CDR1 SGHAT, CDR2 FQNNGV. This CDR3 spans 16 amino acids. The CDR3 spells CPSSPRASGSRETQYS. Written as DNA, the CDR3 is TGTCCCAGCAGTCCTCGGGCTAGCGGGAGTCGAGAGACCCAGTACTCC.

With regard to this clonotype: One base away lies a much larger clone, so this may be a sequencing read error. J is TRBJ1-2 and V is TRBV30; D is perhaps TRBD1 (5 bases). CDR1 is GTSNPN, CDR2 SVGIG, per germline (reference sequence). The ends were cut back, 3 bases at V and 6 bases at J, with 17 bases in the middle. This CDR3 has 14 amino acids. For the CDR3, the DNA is TGTGCCTGGAGATCAACCGGGACGCGAGATGGCTACACCTTC. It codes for CAWRSTGTRDGYTF.

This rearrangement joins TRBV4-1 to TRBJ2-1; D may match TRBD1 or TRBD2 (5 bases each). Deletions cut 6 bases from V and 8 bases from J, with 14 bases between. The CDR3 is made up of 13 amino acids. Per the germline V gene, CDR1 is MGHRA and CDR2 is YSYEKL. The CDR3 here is CASRYTGGHEQFF. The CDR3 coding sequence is TGCGCCAGCAGATACACTGGGGGTCATGAGCAGTTCTTC.

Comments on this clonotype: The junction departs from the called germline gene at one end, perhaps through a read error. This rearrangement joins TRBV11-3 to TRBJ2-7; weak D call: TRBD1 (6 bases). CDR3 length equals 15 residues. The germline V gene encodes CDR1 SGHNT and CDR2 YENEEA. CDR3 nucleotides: TGTGCCAGCAGTTTAGTTGGGACACTTTCCTACGAGCATTATTTC. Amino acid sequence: CASSLVGTLSYEHYF.

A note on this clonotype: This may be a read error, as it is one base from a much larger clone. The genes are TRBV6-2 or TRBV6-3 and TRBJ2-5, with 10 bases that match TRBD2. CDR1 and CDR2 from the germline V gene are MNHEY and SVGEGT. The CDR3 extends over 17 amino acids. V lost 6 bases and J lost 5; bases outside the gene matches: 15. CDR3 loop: CASSYRSGTSERETQYF. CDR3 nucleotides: TGTGCCAGCAGCTACCGTTCGGGGACTAGCGAGAGGGAGACCCAGTACTTC.

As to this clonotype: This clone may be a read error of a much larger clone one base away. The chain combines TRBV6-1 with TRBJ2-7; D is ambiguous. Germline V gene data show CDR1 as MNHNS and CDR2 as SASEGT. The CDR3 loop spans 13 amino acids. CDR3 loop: CASARSFAYEQHF. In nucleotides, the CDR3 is TGTGCCAGCGCCCGCTCTTTCGCGTACGAGCAGCACTTC.

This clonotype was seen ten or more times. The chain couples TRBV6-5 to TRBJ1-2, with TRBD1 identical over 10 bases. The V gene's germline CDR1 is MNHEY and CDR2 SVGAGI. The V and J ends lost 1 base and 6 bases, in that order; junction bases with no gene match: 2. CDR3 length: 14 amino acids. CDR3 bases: TGTGCCAGCAGTTACTTGACAGGGGGCGATGGCTACACCTTC. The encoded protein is CASSYLTGGDGYTF.

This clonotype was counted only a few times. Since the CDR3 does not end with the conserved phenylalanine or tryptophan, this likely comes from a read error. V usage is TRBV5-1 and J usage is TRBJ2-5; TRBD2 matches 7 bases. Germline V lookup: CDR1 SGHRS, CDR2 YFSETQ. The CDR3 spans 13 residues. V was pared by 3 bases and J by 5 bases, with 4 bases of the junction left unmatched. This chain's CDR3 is CASSWTRGETQYY. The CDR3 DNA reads TGCGCCAGCAGCTGGACTAGGGGCGAGACCCAGTACTAC.

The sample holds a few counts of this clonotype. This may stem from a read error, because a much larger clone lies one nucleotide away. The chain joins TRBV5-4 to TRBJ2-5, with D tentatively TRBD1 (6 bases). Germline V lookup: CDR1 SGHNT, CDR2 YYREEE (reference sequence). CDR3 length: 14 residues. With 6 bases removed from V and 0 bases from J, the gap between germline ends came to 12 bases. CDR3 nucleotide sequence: TGTGCCAGCAACCCCGGACAGAACCAAGAGACCCAGTACTTC. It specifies CASNPGQNQETQYF.

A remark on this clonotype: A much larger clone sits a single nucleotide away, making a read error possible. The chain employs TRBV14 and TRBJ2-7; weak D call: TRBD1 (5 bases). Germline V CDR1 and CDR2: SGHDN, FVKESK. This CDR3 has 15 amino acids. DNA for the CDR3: TGTGCCATCAGCCAAGAATCCCAGGGCCCCTACGAGCAGTACTTC. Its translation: CAISQESQGPYEQYF.

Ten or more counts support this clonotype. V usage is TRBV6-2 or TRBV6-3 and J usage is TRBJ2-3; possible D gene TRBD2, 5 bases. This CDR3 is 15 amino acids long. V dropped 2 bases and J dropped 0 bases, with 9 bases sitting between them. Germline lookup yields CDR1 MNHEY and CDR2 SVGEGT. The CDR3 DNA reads TGTGCCAGCAGTTACAGCGGAGCTAGCACAGATACGCAGTATTTT. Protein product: CASSYSGASTDTQYF.

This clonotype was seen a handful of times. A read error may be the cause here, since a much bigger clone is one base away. CDR3 bases: TGTGCCAACAGCCGACGGACAGGGACCGGAGGCACCGGGGAGCTGTTTTTT. Translating it yields CANSRRTGTGGTGELFF. The chain links TRBV13 to TRBJ2-2; 8 bases match TRBD1. The germline V gene encodes CDR1 PRHDT and CDR2 FYEKMQ (reference sequence). The CDR3 extends over 17 amino acids.

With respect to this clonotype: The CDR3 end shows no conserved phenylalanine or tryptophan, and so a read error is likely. The CDR3 nucleotides are TGTGCCAGCAGTCGTTTACCTAGAGGGAACACTGAAGCTTTCATT. Its translation is CASSRLPRGNTEAFI. The chain links TRBV12-3 or TRBV12-4 to TRBJ1-1; no firm D call. The CDR3 sequence is 15 residues long. The V end lost 5 bases, the J end lost 1 base, and 14 bases lay between the germline ends.

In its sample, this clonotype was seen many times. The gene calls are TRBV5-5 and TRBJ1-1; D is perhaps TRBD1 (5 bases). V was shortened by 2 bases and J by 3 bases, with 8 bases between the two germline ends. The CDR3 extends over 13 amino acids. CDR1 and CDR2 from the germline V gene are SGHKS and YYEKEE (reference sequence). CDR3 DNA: TGTGCCAGCAGCTTCGGGGGTGACACTGAAGCTTTCTTT. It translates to CASSFGGDTEAFF.

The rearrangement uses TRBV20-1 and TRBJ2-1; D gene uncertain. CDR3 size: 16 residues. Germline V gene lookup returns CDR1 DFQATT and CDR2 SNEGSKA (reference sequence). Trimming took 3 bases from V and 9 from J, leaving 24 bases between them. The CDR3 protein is CSASFPDARSLSEQFF. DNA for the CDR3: TGCAGTGCTAGCTTCCCCGACGCTAGGTCCCTCAGTGAGCAGTTCTTC.

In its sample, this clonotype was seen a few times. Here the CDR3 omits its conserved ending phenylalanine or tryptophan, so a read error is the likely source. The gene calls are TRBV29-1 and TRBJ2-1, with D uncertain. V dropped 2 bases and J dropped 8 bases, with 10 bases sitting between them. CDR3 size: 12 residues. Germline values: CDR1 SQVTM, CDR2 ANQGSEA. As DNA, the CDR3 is TGCAGCGTTGAACAGGATTTCCATGAGCAGTTCTCC. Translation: CSVEQDFHEQFS.

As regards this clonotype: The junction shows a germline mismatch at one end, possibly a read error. CDR3 residues: CNAAVAGMQETQYF. The CDR3 DNA is TGCAATGCTGCAGTAGCGGGAATGCAAGAGACCCAGTACTTC. The chain carries TRBV20-1 and TRBJ2-5; 8 bases line up with TRBD2. Germline CDR1 and CDR2: DFQATT and SNEGSKA (reference sequence). CDR3 size: 14 residues.

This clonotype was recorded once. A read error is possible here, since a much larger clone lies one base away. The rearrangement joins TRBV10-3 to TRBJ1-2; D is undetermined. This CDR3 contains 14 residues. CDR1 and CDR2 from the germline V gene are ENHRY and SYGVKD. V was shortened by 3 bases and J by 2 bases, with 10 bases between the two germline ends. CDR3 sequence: CAISDPVLNYGYTF. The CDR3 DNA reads TGTGCCATCAGTGATCCGGTCCTGAACTATGGCTACACCTTC.

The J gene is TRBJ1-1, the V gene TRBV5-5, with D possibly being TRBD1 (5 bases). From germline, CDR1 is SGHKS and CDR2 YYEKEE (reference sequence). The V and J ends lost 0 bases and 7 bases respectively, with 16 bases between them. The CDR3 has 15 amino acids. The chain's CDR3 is CASSLDARVDSEAFF. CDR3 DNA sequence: TGTGCCAGCAGCTTGGATGCCAGGGTTGATAGTGAAGCTTTCTTT.

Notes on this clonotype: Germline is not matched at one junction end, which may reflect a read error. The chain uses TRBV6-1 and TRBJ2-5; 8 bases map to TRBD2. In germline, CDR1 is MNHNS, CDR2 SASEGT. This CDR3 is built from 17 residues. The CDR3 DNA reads TGTGCAAGCAGTGAAGCTCTAGCGGGTAGCCCCCAAGAGACCCAGTACTTC. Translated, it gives CASSEALAGSPQETQYF.

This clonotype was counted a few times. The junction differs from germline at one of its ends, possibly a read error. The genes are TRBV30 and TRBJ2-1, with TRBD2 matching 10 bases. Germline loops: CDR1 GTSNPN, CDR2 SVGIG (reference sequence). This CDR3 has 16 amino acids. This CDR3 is CALSVGSSGSYNEQFF. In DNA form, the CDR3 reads TGTGCCTTGAGTGTAGGCTCTAGCGGGAGTTACAATGAGCAGTTCTTC.

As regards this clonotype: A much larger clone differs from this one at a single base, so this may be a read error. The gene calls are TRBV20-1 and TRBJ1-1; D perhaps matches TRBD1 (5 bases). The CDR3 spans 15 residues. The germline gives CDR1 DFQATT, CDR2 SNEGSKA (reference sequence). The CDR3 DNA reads TGCAGTGCTAGGGCTTTGGGAGGGGTGGGCACTGAACCTTTCTTT. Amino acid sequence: CSARALGGVGTEPFF.

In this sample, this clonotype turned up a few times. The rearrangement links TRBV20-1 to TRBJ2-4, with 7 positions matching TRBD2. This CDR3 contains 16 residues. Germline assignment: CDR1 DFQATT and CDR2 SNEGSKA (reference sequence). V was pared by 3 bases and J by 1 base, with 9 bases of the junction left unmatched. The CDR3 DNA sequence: TGCAGTGCTAGTCTAGCGGAGGTTAACGCCAAAAACATTCAGTACTTC. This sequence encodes CSASLAEVNAKNIQYF.

Here the CDR3 reads CASSDRGLALETQYF. Written as DNA, the CDR3 is TGTGCCAGTTCGGATAGGGGACTAGCGTTAGAGACCCAGTACTTC. The chain employs TRBV12-3 or TRBV12-4 and TRBJ2-5, with TRBD2 matching over 10 bases. The CDR3 loop spans 15 amino acids. The junction had 11 bases not matched to a gene; V was cut back by 9 bases and J by 4 bases.

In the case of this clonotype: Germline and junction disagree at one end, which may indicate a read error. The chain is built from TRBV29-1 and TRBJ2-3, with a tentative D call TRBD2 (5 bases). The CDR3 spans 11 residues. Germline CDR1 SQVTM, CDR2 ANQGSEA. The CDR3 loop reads CSAFHQNTQYF. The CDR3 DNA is TGTAGCGCTTTCCACCAAAATACGCAGTATTTT.

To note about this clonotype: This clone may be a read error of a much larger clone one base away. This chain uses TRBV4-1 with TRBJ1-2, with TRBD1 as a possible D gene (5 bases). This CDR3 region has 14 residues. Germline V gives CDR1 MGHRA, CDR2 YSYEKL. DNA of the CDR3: TGCGCCAGCAGCCAAGGGGGGGGGTCCTATGGCTGCACCTTC. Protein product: CASSQGGGSYGCTF.

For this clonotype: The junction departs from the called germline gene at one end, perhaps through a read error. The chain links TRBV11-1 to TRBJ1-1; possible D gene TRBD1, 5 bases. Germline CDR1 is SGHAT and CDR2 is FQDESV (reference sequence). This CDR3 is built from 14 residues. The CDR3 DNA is TGTGCCAGCAGCTTATCGGCGGGCGAGACTGGGGCTTTGTTT. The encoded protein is CASSLSAGETGALF.

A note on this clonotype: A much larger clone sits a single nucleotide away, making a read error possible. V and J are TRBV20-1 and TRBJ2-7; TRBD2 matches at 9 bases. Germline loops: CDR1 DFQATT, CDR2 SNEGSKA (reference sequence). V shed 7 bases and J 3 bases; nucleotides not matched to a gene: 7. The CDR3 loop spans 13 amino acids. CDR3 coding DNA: TGCAGTGATATTTTGCGGGGGGGCTACGAGCAGTACTTC. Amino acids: CSDILRGGYEQYF.

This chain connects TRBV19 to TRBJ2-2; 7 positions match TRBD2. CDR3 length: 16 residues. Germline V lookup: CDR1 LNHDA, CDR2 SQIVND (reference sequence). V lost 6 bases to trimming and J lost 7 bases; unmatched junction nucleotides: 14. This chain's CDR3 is CASRPSWTRIIGELFF. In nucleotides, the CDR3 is TGTGCCAGTAGACCCTCCTGGACTAGAATAATCGGGGAGCTGTTTTTT.